The 24 T cell receptor beta chains below all came from one sample that was sequenced in a study of blood T cell repertoires in COVID-19. The method was immunoSEQ multiplex PCR; TCRdb's version includes in-frame clones alone and lacks a portion of them. There are fewer than 85,000 clones in the sample; 65% to 90% occur only once, and 5.5% to 7.5% lies in the top ten. Sequencing was carried out using peripheral blood. All receptors derive from a woman aged 55-70 years with acute or convalescent COVID-19.

The V gene is TRBV3-1 (or the pseudogene TRBV3-2), the J gene TRBJ1-1; D gene unclear. The length of the CDR3 is 13 residues. CDR1 and CDR2 (germline): LGHDT, YNNKEL (reference sequence). The ends were cut back, 0 bases at V and 11 bases at J, with 13 bases in the middle. DNA for the CDR3: TGTGCCAGCAGCCAAGAGCGGGCCGGGAGGGCTTTCTTT. This gives the protein CASSQERAGRAFF.

The rearrangement uses TRBV5-6 and TRBJ1-1; a weak D match, TRBD1 (5 bases). The ends were cut back, 1 base at V and 11 bases at J, with 27 bases in the middle. Germline CDR1 SGHDT, CDR2 YYEEEE. The CDR3 runs to 17 residues. The CDR3 reads CASSLFLGAGTAESAFF. In DNA, the CDR3 is TGTGCCAGCAGCTTGTTTTTAGGGGCGGGAACAGCGGAGTCGGCTTTCTTT.

J is TRBJ2-2 and V is TRBV19; 7 positions match TRBD1. From germline, CDR1 is LNHDA and CDR2 SQIVND (reference sequence). CDR3 length equals 14 residues. The ends lost 11 bases at V and 0 bases at J; junction bases unmatched: 6. The CDR3 here is CAGRQGSNTGELFF. The DNA of the CDR3 is TGTGCCGGGAGACAGGGATCGAACACCGGGGAGCTGTTTTTT.

This rearrangement joins TRBV6-1 to TRBJ2-3; possible D gene TRBD2, 6 bases. CDR3 length: 17 residues. V shed 4 bases and J shed 3 bases, with 20 bases lying between them. Germline CDR1 MNHNS, CDR2 SASEGT. The CDR3 DNA reads TGTGCCAGCAGTGCCGGGACTGCCAGGCGGGGTACAGATACGCAGTATTTT. Translation: CASSAGTARRGTDTQYF.

The sample holds a few counts of this clone. The V gene is TRBV19, the J gene TRBJ1-4; unclear D gene. Per germline, CDR1 LNHDA and CDR2 SQIVND (reference sequence). CDR3 length: 14 amino acids. V lost 8 bases to trimming and J lost 8 bases, with 18 bases between them. Here the CDR3 DNA reads TGTGCCAGTCACGAGAGGGCTAACGGCGAAAAACTGTTTTTT. It specifies CASHERANGEKLFF.

The V and J genes are TRBV6-5 and TRBJ1-2; TRBD1 matches 9 bases. CDR1 and CDR2 from the germline V gene are MNHEY and SVGAGI. After removal of 5 bases from V and 3 bases from J, the junction contained 7 bases not matched to a gene. The CDR3 length is 15 residues. Here the CDR3 DNA reads TGTGCCAGCAGTACACGGGACAGGGTCTACTATGGCTACACCTTC. This encodes CASSTRDRVYYGYTF.

The chain is built from TRBV29-1 and TRBJ1-1, with TRBD1 matching 8 bases. The CDR3 length is 15 residues. Germline CDR1 reads SQVTM; CDR2 reads ANQGSEA. The V gene end was trimmed by 6 bases and the J gene end by 4 bases; junction bases not matched to a gene: 13. This chain's CDR3 is CSVCKTGDRITEAFF. DNA for the CDR3: TGCAGCGTCTGTAAGACAGGGGACAGGATCACTGAAGCTTTCTTT.

The chain is built from TRBV3-1 (or the pseudogene TRBV3-2) and TRBJ2-3, with D possibly matching TRBD2 (7 bases). The CDR3 consists of 16 residues. Germline CDR1 and CDR2: LGHDT and YNNKEL (reference sequence). V was clipped by 4 bases and J by 2 bases, with 16 bases between them. Written as DNA, the CDR3 is TGTGCCAGCAGCCGCCTGGGAGGGGGGGCCACAGATACGCAGTATTTT. This sequence encodes CASSRLGGGATDTQYF.

The chain joins TRBV20-1 to TRBJ1-2; no clear D. Trimming shortened V by 6 bases and J by 6 bases, and 11 bases separated the two germline ends. The CDR3 length is 11 residues. From germline, CDR1 is DFQATT and CDR2 SNEGSKA (reference sequence). This CDR3 is CSAPGVHGYTF. CDR3 nucleotide sequence: TGCAGTGCCCCAGGTGTCCATGGCTACACCTTC.

This chain joins TRBV27 and TRBJ1-1; D may be TRBD1 (6 bases). Germline V gene data show CDR1 as MNHEY and CDR2 as SMNVEV (reference sequence). V was trimmed by 11 bases and J by 0 bases, leaving 16 bases between them. The length of the CDR3 is 14 residues. The CDR3 sequence is CAAGGRTMNTEAFF. The DNA for the CDR3 is TGTGCCGCGGGGGGCCGAACGATGAACACTGAAGCTTTCTTT.

The V call is TRBV11-2, the J call TRBJ2-3; 8 bases fit TRBD1. The CDR3 is made up of 16 amino acids. J gave up 2 bases and V 6 bases, and 10 bases lay outside the gene matches. Germline V gene data show CDR1 as SGHAT and CDR2 as FQNNGV. In nucleotides, the CDR3 is TGTGCCAGCAGTCGGTGGCAGGGGGCTAACACAGATACGCAGTATTTT. As protein: CASSRWQGANTDTQYF.

The V call is TRBV5-6, the J call TRBJ1-4, with 7 bases aligning to TRBD1. The CDR3 has 14 residues. V was pared by 2 bases and J by 4 bases, with 2 bases of the junction left unmatched. The germline CDR1 and CDR2 sequences are SGHDT and YYEEEE. The chain's CDR3 is CASSFGQVNEKLFF. In nucleotides, the CDR3 is TGTGCCAGCAGCTTTGGACAGGTTAATGAAAAACTGTTTTTT.

The genes are TRBV12-3 or TRBV12-4 and TRBJ1-1; TRBD1 is a possible D gene (6 bases). This CDR3 has 13 amino acids. Trimming took off 5 bases at V and 1 base at J, with 8 bases between the two ends. CDR3 sequence reads: CASSMTGNTEAFF. The CDR3 coding sequence is TGTGCCAGCAGTATGACAGGGAACACTGAAGCTTTCTTT.

The sample holds a few counts of this clone. V gene TRBV3-1 (or the pseudogene TRBV3-2) combines with J gene TRBJ2-1; no clear D gene. The CDR3 has 11 residues. Trimming cost V 3 bases and J 8 bases, with 5 bases left between them. Germline CDR1 and CDR2: LGHDT and YNNKEL (reference sequence). The DNA of the CDR3 is TGTGCCAGCAGCCAGTCGTATGAGCAGTTCTTC. Residues: CASSQSYEQFF.

This chain joins TRBV30 and TRBJ1-2; 10 nucleotides align to TRBD1. Looked up from germline, CDR1 is GTSNPN and CDR2 is SVGIG (reference sequence). The V segment lost 4 bases and the J segment 4 bases; nucleotides outside the gene matches: 3. The CDR3 totals 13 residues. The CDR3 reads CAWTRQGAYGYTF. The CDR3 bases are TGTGCCTGGACCAGACAGGGGGCCTATGGCTACACCTTC.

The rearrangement links TRBV9 to TRBJ2-7; 7 bases are a match to TRBD1. V was pared by 7 bases and J by 1 base, with 11 bases of the junction left unmatched. This CDR3 has 15 residues. Germline loops: CDR1 SGDLS, CDR2 YYNGEE. The CDR3 reads CASGPPGQLSYEQYF. The DNA for the CDR3 is TGTGCCAGCGGCCCTCCGGGACAGTTATCCTACGAGCAGTACTTC. The whole variable domain, filled in from reference TRBV9 and TRBJ2-7, reads DSGVTQTPKHLITATGQRVTLRCSPRSGDLSVYWYQQSLDQGLQFLIQYYNGEERAKGNILERFSAQQFPDLHSELNLSSLELGDSALYFCASGPPGQLSYEQYFGPGTRLTVT.

V gene TRBV6-1 combines with J gene TRBJ1-6, with no clear D. Germline V gives CDR1 MNHNS, CDR2 SASEGT. The CDR3 has 16 amino acids. The V end was cut by 0 bases, the J end by 10 bases, with 16 bases between. The DNA for the CDR3 is TGTGCCAGCAGTGAAGCCCTTCCCATTAGCTCCTCACCCCTCCACTTT. Its protein is CASSEALPISSSPLHF.

The CDR3 DNA sequence: TGTGCCAGCAGCGGGGCTGTTCGAGGGGGCACTGAAGCTTTCTTT. This codes for CASSGAVRGGTEAFF. The V and J genes are TRBV7-6 and TRBJ1-1, with D perhaps matching TRBD1 (6 bases). The CDR3 length is 15 residues. V dropped 5 bases and J dropped 4 bases, with 17 bases sitting between them. Germline values: CDR1 SGHVS, CDR2 FNYEAQ.

The table lists this clone with a few counts. The chain recombines TRBV6-5 with TRBJ2-5; no firm D call. The germline CDR1 and CDR2 sequences are MNHEY and SVGAGI. Trimming left V 4 bases short and J 2 bases short, with 5 bases between. The CDR3 has 12 amino acids. The CDR3 reads CASSSTQETQYF. The CDR3 DNA sequence: TGTGCCAGCAGTTCTACGCAAGAGACCCAGTACTTC.

The V gene is TRBV5-1, the J gene TRBJ1-2; D is perhaps TRBD1 (6 bases). This CDR3 contains 16 residues. Germline V gene sequence: CDR1 SGHRS, CDR2 YFSETQ. Trimming cost V 6 bases and J 2 bases, with 20 bases left between them. The CDR3 here is CASTRGGGLNNYGYTF. The CDR3 bases are TGCGCCAGCACCCGCGGGGGGGGGCTAAACAACTATGGCTACACCTTC.

The chain is built from TRBV5-1 and TRBJ2-7, with a tentative D call TRBD1 (5 bases). The CDR3 length is 12 residues. Germline CDR1 and CDR2: SGHRS and YFSETQ. V was clipped by 6 bases and J by 4 bases, with 11 bases between them. The DNA for the CDR3 is TGCGCCAGCACAAATTACAGGTACGAGCAGTACTTC. This sequence encodes CASTNYRYEQYF. Supplemented by reference TRBV5-1 and TRBJ2-7, the full variable domain reads KAGVTQTPRYLIKTRGQQVTLSCSPISGHRSVSWYQQTPGQGLQFLFEYFSETQRNKGNFPGRFSGRQFSNSRSEMNVSTLELGDSALYLCASTNYRYEQYFGPGTRLTVT.

This chain joins TRBV5-1 and TRBJ1-3; D remains ambiguous. Germline-derived CDR1 and CDR2 are SGHRS and YFSETQ. V was shortened by 0 bases and J by 0 bases, with 7 bases between the two germline ends. The CDR3 consists of 15 residues. The CDR3, as DNA: TGCGCCAGCAGCTTGGTGGCGGCCTCTGGAAACACCATATATTTT. Its protein product is CASSLVAASGNTIYF.

The gene calls are TRBV18 and TRBJ2-2; weak D call: TRBD2 (6 bases). Germline V gene data show CDR1 as KGHSH and CDR2 as LQKENI. The CDR3 spans 16 residues. Trimming removed 6 bases from V and 0 bases from J, with 14 bases in between. The chain's CDR3 is CASSRPGLSNTGELFF. CDR3 sequence (DNA): TGTGCCAGCTCTCGACCGGGACTTTCGAACACCGGGGAGCTGTTTTTT.

The rearrangement uses TRBV5-1 and TRBJ2-3, with D possibly matching TRBD1 (5 bases). Germline CDR1 and CDR2: SGHRS and YFSETQ. The CDR3 extends over 15 amino acids. Trimming took 0 bases from V and 5 from J, leaving 13 bases between them. CDR3 region: CASSLAGRDGDTQYF. The DNA of the CDR3 is TGCGCCAGCAGCTTGGCCGGCAGGGATGGAGATACGCAGTATTTT.